This TCR beta chain was identified in a study of blood T cell repertoires in COVID-19. Study overall: Samples taken during acute and convalescent COVID-19 were collected in the United States, Italy and Spain. T cells, B-cell-depleted T cells, or PBMCs supplied cDNA or gDNA.

V was clipped by 0 bases and J by 6 bases, with 5 bases between them. There are 13 residues in the CDR3. Germline assignment: CDR1 LGHDT and CDR2 YNNKEL (reference sequence). The sample holds a few counts of this clone. Authors' analysis steps: From reference gene primer amplification, estimates of nucleated cell counts were derived. Produced via immunoSEQ multiplex PCR; TCRdb's table is partial and in-frame only. D and trimming were read from the DNA, whereas the V and J calls and clone size are those reported in that table. The data show 100,000 to 150,000 clones, with approximately 83% seen just once and approximately 4.9% held by the top ten.

The sequenced sample consisted of peripheral blood. The clonotype originates from an older woman with acute or convalescent COVID-19. The rearrangement links TRBV3-1 (or the pseudogene TRBV3-2) to TRBJ2-2, with no clear D. The CDR3 loop is CASSQDRAGELFF. Written as DNA, the CDR3 is TGTGCCAGCAGCCAAGACCGCGCCGGGGAGCTGTTTTTT.